The rows below give T cell receptor beta chains drawn from one sample of a study of shared clonotypes between healthy human individuals. Clones were sequenced by immunoSEQ multiplex PCR, and TCRdb holds only the in-frame ones, with some missing. The table lists around 690,000 clones, 90% of them singletons, with 34% in the top ten. Sequencing used memory CD8+ T cells from PBMCs. Receptors were obtained from a man between 18 and 35 years old in good health. Some clones in this sample may be carry-over from other donors' samples. CDR3s include the opening cysteine and the closing phenylalanine or tryptophan. Size is omitted from some rows. Given values are once, few, many or a class for expanded clones.

J | size | V | CDR3
TRBJ2-7 | NA | TRBV19 | CASSPGPAGRYEQYF
TRBJ2-7 | once | TRBV12-5 | CASGSGSNEQYF
TRBJ1-4 | once | TRBV27 | CASSRWGLFNEKLFF
TRBJ1-4 | NA | TRBV28 | CATSKFKVNEKLFF
TRBJ1-4 | NA | TRBV5-6 | CASSDGPNEKLFF
TRBJ1-1 | NA | TRBV5-5 | CASSLIQVLNTEAFF
TRBJ1-1 | NA | TRBV19 | CASRQGDTEAFF
TRBJ2-3 | once | TRBV4-2 | CASSLMKGGRATDTQYF
TRBJ2-1 | NA | TRBV29-1 | CSVEGVAGGPVYNEQFF
TRBJ1-4 | NA | TRBV19 | CASSPGRVAEKLFF
TRBJ2-1 | NA | TRBV7-6 | CASSNPKREGSYNEQFF
TRBJ2-7 | once | TRBV14 | CASSSRDSSSYEQYF
TRBJ1-1 | NA | TRBV27 | CASSPRTGTTEAFF
TRBJ2-2 | NA | TRBV7-9 | CASSLSPLLAGVGELFF
TRBJ2-7 | NA | TRBV5-4 | CASSLRREVGSYEQYF
TRBJ1-4 | NA | TRBV13 | CASSFGRTFVEKLFF
TRBJ2-4 | NA | TRBV4-1 | CASSLGGIRDIQYF
TRBJ2-1 | once | TRBV5-4 | CASSLSGRDNEQFF